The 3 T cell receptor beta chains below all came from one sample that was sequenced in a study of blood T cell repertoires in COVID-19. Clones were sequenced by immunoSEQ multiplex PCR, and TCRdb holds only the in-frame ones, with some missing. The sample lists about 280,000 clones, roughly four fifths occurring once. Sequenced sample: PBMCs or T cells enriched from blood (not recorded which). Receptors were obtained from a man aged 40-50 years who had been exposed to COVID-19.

The CDR3 reads CASSLVFRVTMNTEAFF. CDR3 DNA: TGTGCCAGCAGCTTGGTTTTTCGGGTTACAATGAACACTGAAGCTTTCTTT. This chain connects TRBV5-8 to TRBJ1-1, with D unclear. The CDR3 is made up of 17 amino acids. The V gene's germline CDR1 is SGHTS and CDR2 YDEGEE. V was shortened by 0 bases and J by 0 bases, with 15 bases between the two germline ends.

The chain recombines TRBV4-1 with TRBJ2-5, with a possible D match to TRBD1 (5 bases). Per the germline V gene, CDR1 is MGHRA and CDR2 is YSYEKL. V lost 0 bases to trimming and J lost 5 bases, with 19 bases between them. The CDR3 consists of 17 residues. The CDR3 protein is CASSQEGRQGGRETQYF. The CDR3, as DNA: TGCGCCAGCAGCCAAGAAGGCCGCCAGGGTGGAAGGGAGACCCAGTACTTC.

CDR3: CASSLLQNTEAFF. The CDR3 DNA reads as TGTGCCAGCAGCTTATTACAGAACACTGAAGCTTTCTTT. This chain links TRBV7-3 with TRBJ1-1; D call uncertain. With 2 bases removed from V and 1 base from J, the gap between germline ends came to 5 bases. This CDR3 has 13 amino acids. The germline V gene encodes CDR1 SGHTA and CDR2 FQGTGA.